This T cell receptor beta chain is from a study of blood T cell repertoires in COVID-19. This clone was counted a single time. The germline gives CDR1 MNHNS, CDR2 SASEGT. The CDR3 extends over 13 amino acids. V was pared by 2 bases and J by 6 bases, with 8 bases between. Adults between roughly 18 and 90 years of age took part from under 25 US areas. Recovered status applied to Cohort 3 donors who had two consecutive negative PCRs. It also applied to those with clearance or with symptom resolution. Source study methods: The assay estimated nucleated cells by amplifying reference gene primers. Here immunoSEQ multiplex PCR was the method, and the copy in TCRdb shows in-frame clones only, minus some. V, J and clone size reflect that table, while D and trimming were determined from the DNA. The table has 200,000 to 250,000 clones, approximately 80% seen once.

The chain uses TRBV6-1 and TRBJ1-5, with D perhaps TRBD1 (5 bases). The source of this sequence is a woman aged 60 to 75 who had recovered from COVID-19. Sequenced sample: PBMCs or T cells enriched from blood (not recorded which). The CDR3 sequence: CASSEQGSQPQHF. CDR3 DNA: TGTGCCAGCAGTGAACAGGGAAGTCAGCCCCAGCATTTT.